This T cell receptor beta chain was sequenced during a study of blood T cell repertoires in COVID-19 (dated by TCRdb to 2019 to 2021). Regarding the research as a whole: Samples covering the acute and convalescent phases of COVID-19 were provided by collaborators in the United States, Italy and Spain. The repertoires were made available in a free public database intended to serve as a resource for research on the immune response to SARS-CoV-2. The samples were drawn from two sources: the first 160 participants of the ongoing ImmuneRACE study, and 1,000 to 1,500 subjects contributed by 6 global collaborators. The sample metadata nearly always contained a de-identified subject ID, COVID-19 status, age in years and sex. Where HLA class I and class II types were available, the types were taken from metadata supplied by the sample provider, not from assay-based typing. Deeply sampled blood TCRbeta repertoires from subjects exposed to, actively infected with, or recovered from COVID-19 were included in the dataset. The prospective study material was composed of cDNA or gDNA derived from T cells, B-cell-depleted T cells, or PBMCs. Findings and caveats that apply to the study as a whole: The amount of clinical and demographic metadata varied by source and participant and was provided uncurated.

TCRbeta CDR3 regions were amplified from genomic DNA using the immunoSEQ Assay, a bias-controlled multiplex PCR. The study's processing was this. Within the assay, amplification of reference gene primers was used to estimate how many nucleated cells each sample contained. To quantify the absolute abundance of each unique TCRbeta CDR3 rearrangement, sequence reads were collapsed and filtered. For each sample, productive Simpson clonality was calculated as the square root of Simpson's diversity index across productive rearrangements. Entries here come from immuneACCESS through TCRdb and include only in-frame sequences with V and J called. Some clones fail to appear in such tables; in the studies checked, an unresolved V gene covers under half of the shortfall, and the cause of the remainder is unknown. V and J calls plus clone size are reproduced from that table; the DNA served to infer D and trimming. The table for this sample lists roughly 300,000 clones; more than 70% of them were counted only once. About 8% of the sample is taken by the ten largest.

Another Seattle source contributed samples from volunteer blood donors who had recovered from COVID-19. Collaborating institutions collected whole blood in K2EDTA tubes following their own protocols. For TCRbeta analysis, collaborators shipped samples in one of three forms: frozen whole blood, isolated PBMCs, or DNA extracted from either of those sample types. Including the terminal cysteine and phenylalanine, the CDR3 comprises 16 residues. The read is trimmed to its CDR3 DNA, 48 bases read in frame from base 1. CDR1 and CDR2, per the germline V gene (reference sequence), are SEHNR and FQNEAQ. The V and J ends are trimmed by 1 base and 4 bases, leaving 13 bases between them. This clone was counted a single time. The antigen it recognizes is unknown. The input lacks base qualities; no much larger clone sits a single base away.

The V and J genes are TRBV7-9 and TRBJ1-4; TRBD1 is possibly the D segment (5 matching bases). Input material: peripheral blood. This TCR was sampled from a woman between 50 and 59 years old who had recovered from COVID-19. The CDR3 has the sequence CASSLGSGRDNEKLFF. The DNA reads as follows: TGTGCCAGCAGCTTAGGGTCGGGGCGGGATAATGAAAAACTGTTTTTT. Joined to the reference TRBV7-9 and TRBJ1-4 proteins, this CDR3 gives the full variable domain: DTGVSQNPRHKITKRGQNVTFRCDPISEHNRLYWYRQTLGQGPEFLTYFQNEAQLEKSRLLSDRFSAERPKGSFSTLEIQRTEQGDSAMYLCASSLGSGRDNEKLFFGSGTQLSVL.